The rows below give T cell receptor beta chains drawn from one sample of a study of T cells in Graves' hyperthyroidism and ophthalmopathy. In TCRdb, the multiplex PCR reads were re-called with MiXCR into one record per CDR3 protein. In the table there are about 660,000 distinct CDR3 sequences, 45% of which are singletons. What was sequenced was peripheral blood or thyroid tissue (not recorded which). The receptors derive from an adult man with Graves' disease, either hyperthyroidism or ophthalmopathy (not recorded which). The CDR3 runs from the conserved cysteine through the conserved F or W. A D gene is named only where the DNA matches it firmly. Clone size appears in some rows only: once, few, many, or a class for an expanded clone.

abundance	v_gene	j_gene	d_gene	CDR3nt	CDR3aa
NA	TRBV7-4	TRBJ1-6	TRBD1	TGTGCCAGCAGCTTGACCGGGACAGGGAGTTCACCCCTCCACTTT	CASSLTGTGSSPLHF
NA	TRBV7-9	TRBJ2-7	TRBD1	TGTGCCAGCAGCTTTTTAATCGGGACAGGGGGTTACGAGCAGTACTTC	CASSFLIGTGGYEQYF
NA	TRBV29-1	TRBJ2-6	NA	TGCAGCGTTGTGGGAGGCGGGGACTCTGGGGCCAACGTCCTGACTTTC	CSVVGGGDSGANVLTF
few	TRBV11-2	TRBJ1-1	NA	TGTGCCAGCAGCTCCTTCGGCACGGGGACTGAAGCTTTCTTT	CASSSFGTGTEAFF
NA	TRBV29-1	TRBJ1-1	NA	TGCAGCGTCTTACAGGGTACAGTGAACACTGAAGCTTTCTTT	CSVLQGTVNTEAFF
NA	TRBV5-1	TRBJ1-2	TRBD1	TGCGCCAGCAGCCCGTTACAGGGGCACGGTGGCTACACCTTC	CASSPLQGHGGYTF
few	TRBV20-1	TRBJ2-7	NA	TGCAGTGCTAGAGATCAAGGGGGCTCCTACGAGCAGTACTTC	CSARDQGGSYEQYF
NA	TRBV29-1	TRBJ1-2	TRBD1	TGCAGCGCTAGAACGGACAGGGTCTATGGCTACACCTTC	CSARTDRVYGYTF
few	TRBV7-6	TRBJ1-4	NA	TGTGCCAGCAGCTGGCCTGCAACTAATGAAAAACTGTTTTTT	CASSWPATNEKLFF
NA	TRBV7-2	TRBJ1-6	NA	TGTGCCAGCAGCTTAGCCGGCCTAGCGGGGGCTGGATCACCCCTCCACTTT	CASSLAGLAGAGSPLHF
few	TRBV2	TRBJ1-1	NA	TGTGCCAGCAGAGACTGGGGAGCGGAGGGCACTGAAGCTTTCTTT	CASRDWGAEGTEAFF
NA	TRBV19	TRBJ1-2	NA	TGTGCCAGTAGTACCAGCAGGGGAAGTACTAACTATGGCTACACCTTC	CASSTSRGSTNYGYTF
NA	TRBV7-2	TRBJ1-5	NA	TGTGCCAGCAGCAACAGCGGCAATCAGCCCCAGCATTTT	CASSNSGNQPQHF
NA	TRBV2	TRBJ1-2	NA	TGTGCCAGCAGTTATTGGCAGGGCTATGGCTACACCTTC	CASSYWQGYGYTF
few	TRBV11-2	TRBJ2-5	NA	TGTGCCAGCAGCCCCTGGACTACCCAAGAGACCCAGTACTTC	CASSPWTTQETQYF
NA	TRBV7-9	TRBJ2-7	TRBD1	TGTGCCAGCAGCCCCCTCGGGACAGCCCTATCCTACGAGCAGTACTTC	CASSPLGTALSYEQYF
many	TRBV7-9	TRBJ1-2	NA	TGTGCCAGCAGCTTACCTGGCAGGGTGAGCTATGGCTACACCTTC	CASSLPGRVSYGYTF
NA	TRBV15	TRBJ2-7	TRBD2	TGTGCCACTAGCGGGAGGGCCTACGAGCAGTACTTC	CATSGRAYEQYF
few	TRBV7-2	TRBJ2-5	NA	TGTGCCAGCAGCTTAGCAGAGCTCCCCCAAGAGACCCAGTACTTC	CASSLAELPQETQYF
NA	TRBV6-5	TRBJ1-1	NA	TGTGCCAGCAGTTACTCGAGGGGGGCTGGCACTGAAGCTTTCTTT	CASSYSRGAGTEAFF
many	TRBV20-1	TRBJ2-7	NA	TGCAGTGCGAAGAGGGCCTACGAGCAGTACTTC	CSAKRAYEQYF
many	TRBV20-1	TRBJ1-2	NA	TGCAGTGCTAGAGATGTCCAGGGGAATGACGGCTACACCTTC	CSARDVQGNDGYTF
NA	TRBV10-3	TRBJ1-1	NA	TGTGCCATCAGTAACGACAGAGGCAATAAAGCTTTCTTT	CAISNDRGNKAFF
many	TRBV7-9	TRBJ2-7	NA	TGTGCCAGCAGCTTAGACAGGTCACCCTACGAGCAGTACTTC	CASSLDRSPYEQYF
NA	TRBV7-2	TRBJ2-7	NA	TGCGCCAGCAGCCAGGGGACTTACTCCTACGAGCAGTACTTC	CASSQGTYSYEQYF
NA	TRBV24-1	TRBJ2-7	TRBD2	TGTGCCACCAGTACGACCTACGGGAGGGGGTTATACGAGCAGTACTTC	CATSTTYGRGLYEQYF
many	TRBV15	TRBJ1-1	NA	TGTGCCACCAGCAACCCGGCAGGATCGTGGAACACTGAAGCTTTCTTT	CATSNPAGSWNTEAFF
NA	TRBV20-1	TRBJ2-7	TRBD2	TGCAGTGCTAGTACGGCTAGCGGGGTCCACGAGCAGTACTTC	CSASTASGVHEQYF
NA	TRBV6-1	TRBJ2-5	NA	TGTGCCATTGGGGGCAGGCTAGCGGAGACCCAGTACTTC	CAIGGRLAETQYF
NA	TRBV7-9	TRBJ2-3	NA	TGTGCCAGCAGCTCCGACATCACAGATACGCAGTATTTT	CASSSDITDTQYF
NA	TRBV24-1	TRBJ2-7	TRBD1	TGTGCTAGAGAAGGACAGGGGGCCTACGAGCAGTACTTC	CAREGQGAYEQYF
NA	TRBV25-1	TRBJ1-2	TRBD1	TGTGCCTGGAGCGCAGAGACAGGGGGCGTGTATGGCTACACCTTC	CAWSAETGGVYGYTF
NA	TRBV7-9	TRBJ2-7	TRBD1	TGTGCCAGCAGTCATCTGGGACAGGGTTACGTGCAGTACTTC	CASSHLGQGYVQYF
NA	TRBV29-1	TRBJ1-1	NA	TGCAGCGTTGAAGGCCCAATGGGGACTTTT	CSVEGPMGTF
NA	TRBV19	TRBJ1-6	NA	TGTGCCAGTAGTATAGACGCAGGGCCTAATTCACCCCTCCACTTT	CASSIDAGPNSPLHF
many	TRBV7-9	TRBJ2-5	NA	TGTGCCAGCAGCTTAGCGGCAGGGCTTCAGACCCAGTACTTC	CASSLAAGLQTQYF
few	TRBV7-2	TRBJ2-7	NA	TGTGCCAGCTCACCACCGGACCGATGGGAGCAGTACTTC	CASSPPDRWEQYF
NA	TRBV7-6	TRBJ1-5	NA	TGTGCCAGCAGCTTAGTTGGGGGGGCACTGCCCCAGCATTTT	CASSLVGGALPQHF
once	TRBV3-1	TRBJ1-5	NA	TGTGCCAGCAGCCAAGGATCGTCAGGCTATAGCAATCAGCCCCAGCATTTT	CASSQGSSGYSNQPQHF
many	TRBV29-1	TRBJ2-5	TRBD1	TGCAGCGTGGCGGACAGGGGCGGTCTGGGAGAGACCCAGTACTTC	CSVADRGGLGETQYF
few	TRBV10-3	TRBJ2-7	TRBD2	TGTGCCAGCAGGCCTAGCGGGAGTCGGTACGAGCAGTACTTC	CASRPSGSRYEQYF
few	TRBV2	TRBJ2-3	TRBD2	TGTGCCGGCAAGCGGGATGTAGGCACAGATACGCAGTATTTT	CAGKRDVGTDTQYF
few	TRBV15	TRBJ1-5	NA	TGTGCCACCAGCAGAGACTCGGCAGGGATAGAGACCCAGCATTTT	CATSRDSAGIETQHF
NA	TRBV7-9	TRBJ2-2	NA	TGTGCCAGCAGCCTCCTTGGTGGTGAGAACACCGGGGAGCTGTTTTTT	CASSLLGGENTGELFF
NA	TRBV5-5	TRBJ1-1	NA	TGTGCCAGCAGCCAAGATCGGAGGGAGACTGAAGCTTTCTTT	CASSQDRRETEAFF
many	TRBV2	TRBJ1-5	NA	TGTGCCAGCAGTTGGGGGGAGAATCAGCCCCAGCATTTT	CASSWGENQPQHF
NA	TRBV2	TRBJ2-5	TRBD2	TGTGCCAGCAGTGGACTAGCGGGAGCCCAAGAGACCCAGTACTTC	CASSGLAGAQETQYF
many	TRBV7-9	TRBJ1-1	NA	TGTGCCAGCAGCGCGGACAACACTGAAGCTTTCTTT	CASSADNTEAFF
many	TRBV7-8	TRBJ1-2	NA	TGTGCCAGCAGCTTAGGTTTACAGGGATATGGCTACACCTTC	CASSLGLQGYGYTF